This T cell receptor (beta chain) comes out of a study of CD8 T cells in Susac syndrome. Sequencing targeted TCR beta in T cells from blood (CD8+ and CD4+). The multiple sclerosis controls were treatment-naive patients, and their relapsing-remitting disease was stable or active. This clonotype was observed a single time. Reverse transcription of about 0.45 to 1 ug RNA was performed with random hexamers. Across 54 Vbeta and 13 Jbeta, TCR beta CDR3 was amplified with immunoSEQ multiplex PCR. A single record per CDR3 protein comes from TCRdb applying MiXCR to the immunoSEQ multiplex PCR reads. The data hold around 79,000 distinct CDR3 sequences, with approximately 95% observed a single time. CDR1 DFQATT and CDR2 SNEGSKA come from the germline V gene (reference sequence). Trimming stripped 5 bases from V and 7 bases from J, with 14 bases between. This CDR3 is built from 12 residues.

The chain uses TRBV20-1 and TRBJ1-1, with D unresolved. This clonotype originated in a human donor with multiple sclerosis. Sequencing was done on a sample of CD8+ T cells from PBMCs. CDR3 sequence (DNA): TGCAGTGCTCGATGGACGGGGATTGAAGCTTTCTTT. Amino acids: CSARWTGIEAFF.